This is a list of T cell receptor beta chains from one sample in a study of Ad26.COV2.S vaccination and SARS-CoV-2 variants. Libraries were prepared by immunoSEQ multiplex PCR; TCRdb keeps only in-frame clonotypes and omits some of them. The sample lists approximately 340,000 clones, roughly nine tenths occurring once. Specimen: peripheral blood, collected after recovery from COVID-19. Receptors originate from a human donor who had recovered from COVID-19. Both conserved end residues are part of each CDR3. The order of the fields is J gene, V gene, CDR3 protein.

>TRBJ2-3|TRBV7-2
CASSLLVGGTDTQYF
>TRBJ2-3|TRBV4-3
CASSQDPSGGALDTQYF
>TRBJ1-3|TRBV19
CASSITAGQIGNTIYF
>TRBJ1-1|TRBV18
CASSPGGQGREAFF
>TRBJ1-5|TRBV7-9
CASSPDRVGGSNQPQHF
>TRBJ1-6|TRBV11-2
CASSKGRGSSNSPLHF
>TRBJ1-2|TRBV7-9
CASSLEGTGGKDGYTF
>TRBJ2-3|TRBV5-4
CASSLSRLAGSGGTDTQYF
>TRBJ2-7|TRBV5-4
CASSLAALEEQYF
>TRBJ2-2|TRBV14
CASSRRGVSPGELFF
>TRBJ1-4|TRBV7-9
CASSLGGTNEKLFF
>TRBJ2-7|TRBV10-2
CASSGQGKLDEQYF
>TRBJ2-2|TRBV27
CASSFGLQGELFF
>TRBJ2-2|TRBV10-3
CAISDTGRAAGELFF
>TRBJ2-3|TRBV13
CASSSTVGTSGGPTDTQYF
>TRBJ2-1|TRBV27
CASSLPTGNEQFF
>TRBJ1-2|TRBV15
CATSRVVSGNLYGYTF
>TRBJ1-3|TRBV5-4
CASSFEWGNTIYF
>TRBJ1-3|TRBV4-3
CASSQVGTAGNTIYF
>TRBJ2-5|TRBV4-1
CASRPDRGGQETQYF
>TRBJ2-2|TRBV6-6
CASTRGTSGNGELFF
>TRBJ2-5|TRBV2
CASSRWGGREETQYF
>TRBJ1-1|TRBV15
CATSRSGDWGTEAFF
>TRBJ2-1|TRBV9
CASSVAGRHNSYNEQFF
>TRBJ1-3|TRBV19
CASSIGLISGNTIYF
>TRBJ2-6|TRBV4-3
CASSQDLIGGTGNVLTF
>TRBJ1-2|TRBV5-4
CASSADRGRGYTF
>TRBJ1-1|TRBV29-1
CSVDPRTGRGAEAFF
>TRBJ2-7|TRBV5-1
CASSLSGVGYEQYF
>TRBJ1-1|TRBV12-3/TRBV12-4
CASSFWEYAEAFF
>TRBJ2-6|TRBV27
CASSLTSGSGANVLTF
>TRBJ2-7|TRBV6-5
CASSPTDSYEQYF
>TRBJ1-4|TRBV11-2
CASSRNSATNEKLFF
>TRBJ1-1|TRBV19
CASRRQGNTEAFF
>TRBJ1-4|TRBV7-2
CASRSRLDRVNEKLFF
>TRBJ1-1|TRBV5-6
CASSLAARNTEAFF
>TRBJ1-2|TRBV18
CASSPQGQGYGYTF
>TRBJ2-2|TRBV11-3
CASSPDLGNTGELFF
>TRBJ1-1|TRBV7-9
CASSLASGAYAFF
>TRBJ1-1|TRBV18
CASSPIGLTNTEAFF
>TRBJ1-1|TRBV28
CASSFSSRGPFAEAFF